This TCR beta chain was identified in a study of beta chain features in type 1 diabetes. Reverse transcribing all isolated RNA meant expressed TCRB transcripts were sequenced. Assay: immunoSEQ multiplex PCR; the TCRdb copy retains only in-frame clones and omits some. Of 150,000 to 170,000 clones in the sample, 10% were seen once. Study-level results: Researchers report that Type 1 diabetes patients had moderately but significantly shorter TCRB CDR3s across all four CD4+ subsets.

The germline gives CDR1 SSHAT, CDR2 FNYEAQ (reference sequence). This CDR3 contains 16 residues. Concerning this clone: The antigen remains unidentified. One end of the junction varies from germline; a read error may be responsible.

The clonotype comes from a young man with type 1 diabetes. The rearrangement uses TRBV7-7 and TRBJ2-2; 9 bases agree with TRBD2. Sequenced sample: central memory CD4+ T cells from blood. The CDR3 sequence is CASTNPAGGGTGELFF. CDR3 coding DNA: TGTGCTAGCACCAACCCAGCGGGGGGCGGTACCGGGGAGCTGTTTTTT.